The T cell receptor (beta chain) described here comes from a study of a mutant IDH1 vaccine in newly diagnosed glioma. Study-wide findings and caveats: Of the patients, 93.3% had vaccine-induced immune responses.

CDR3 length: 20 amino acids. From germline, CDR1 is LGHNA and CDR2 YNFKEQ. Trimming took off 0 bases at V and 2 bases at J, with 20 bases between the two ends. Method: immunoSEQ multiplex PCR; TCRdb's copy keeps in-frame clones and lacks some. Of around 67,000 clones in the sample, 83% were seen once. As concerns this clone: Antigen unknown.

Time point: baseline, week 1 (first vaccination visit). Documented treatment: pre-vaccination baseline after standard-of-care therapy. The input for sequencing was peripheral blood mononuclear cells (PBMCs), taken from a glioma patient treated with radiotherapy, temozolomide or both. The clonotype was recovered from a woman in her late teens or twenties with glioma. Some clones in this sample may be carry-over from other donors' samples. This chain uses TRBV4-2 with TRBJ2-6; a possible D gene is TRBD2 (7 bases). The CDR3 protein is CASSQDRYRGGDTGANVLTF. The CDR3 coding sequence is TGTGCCAGCAGCCAAGATAGGTATAGGGGGGGAGACACTGGGGCCAACGTCCTGACTTTC.